A single sample gave rise to the 17 T cell receptor beta chains below, sequenced in a study of shared clonotypes between healthy human individuals. Sequenced by immunoSEQ multiplex PCR; TCRdb stores in-frame clones only, minus some. The repertoire holds millions of clones, with about 92% as singletons. The sample consisted of naive CD4+ T cells from PBMCs. Subset in this sample: CD45RA+ positively selected. These receptors all stem from a man aged 18 to 29 in good health. Some clones in this sample may be carry-over from other donors' samples.

The rearrangement joins TRBV11-2 to TRBJ2-1, with 16 bases matching TRBD2. This CDR3 contains 19 residues. Trimming took 0 bases from V and 5 from J; bases not matched to a gene: 7. Germline V gene lookup returns CDR1 SGHAT and CDR2 FQNNGV. The CDR3 DNA is TGTGCCAGCAGCTTAGATACCGCGGGACTAGCGGGAGGGGACAATGAGCAGTTCTTC. Its translation: CASSLDTAGLAGGDNEQFF.

The chain couples TRBV2 to TRBJ1-5, with D perhaps matching TRBD1 (5 bases). The V gene's germline CDR1 is SNHLY and CDR2 FYNNEI. V lost 3 bases to trimming and J lost 2 bases, with 11 bases between them. This CDR3 region has 15 residues. Here the CDR3 DNA reads TGTGCCAGCAGTGACAGGGTGTCGGGCAATCAGCCCCAGCATTTT. Protein: CASSDRVSGNQPQHF. The variable domain in full, completed from reference TRBV2 and TRBJ1-5, reads EPEVTQTPSHQVTQMGQEVILRCVPISNHLYFYWYRQILGQKVEFLVSFYNNEISEKSEIFDDQFSVERPDGSNFTLKIRSTKLEDSAMYFCASSDRVSGNQPQHFGDGTRLSIL.

The J gene is TRBJ1-4, the V gene TRBV5-1; a weak D match, TRBD1 (6 bases). The CDR3 runs to 16 residues. V lost 0 bases and J lost 5, with 14 bases in between. Germline V gene sequence: CDR1 SGHRS, CDR2 YFSETQ. CDR3 DNA: TGCGCCAGCAGCTTGGGAGCCGGGACAAAGAATGAAAAACTGTTTTTT. It is translated as CASSLGAGTKNEKLFF.

In DNA, the CDR3 is TGTGCCAGCAGACCCAACTCGGGGACTAGCACAGAGACCCAGTACTTC. Its translation is CASRPNSGTSTETQYF. The V gene is TRBV5-4, the J gene TRBJ2-5; the match to TRBD2 covers 9 bases. The CDR3 has 16 residues. The trim removed 5 bases at V and 4 bases at J, leaving 12 bases unmatched. Germline assignment: CDR1 SGHNT and CDR2 YYREEE (reference sequence).

The chain carries TRBV28 and TRBJ2-1, with D unresolved. Germline V lookup: CDR1 MDHEN, CDR2 SYDVKM. The CDR3 runs to 16 residues. Deletions cut 6 bases from V and 2 bases from J, with 17 bases between. CDR3 region: CASSYPTRGPYNEQFF. The CDR3 DNA reads as TGTGCCAGCAGCTACCCGACCCGCGGCCCCTACAATGAGCAGTTCTTC.

Turning to this clone: Other DNA sequences in this sample translate to the same CDR3. The V and J genes are TRBV9 and TRBJ2-1; 10 bases are shared with TRBD2. The CDR3 is 15 amino acids. The junction had 3 bases not matched to a gene; V was cut back by 3 bases and J by 3 bases. Germline assignment: CDR1 SGDLS and CDR2 YYNGEE. The CDR3: CASSASSGSYNEQFF. DNA for the CDR3: TGTGCCAGCAGCGCCTCTAGCGGGAGCTACAATGAGCAGTTCTTC.

This sequence joins TRBV6-1 and TRBJ1-1; D is uncertain. Germline CDR1 and CDR2: MNHNS and SASEGT. The CDR3 is 11 residues long. V lost 6 bases, J lost 6 bases, and 8 bases lay in between. The CDR3 nucleotides are TGTGCCAGCAGCGGGGAGGCTGAAGCTTTCTTT. This encodes CASSGEAEAFF.

The chain employs TRBV5-6 and TRBJ2-5; 8 bases map to TRBD2. The J segment lost 5 bases and the V segment lost 4 bases, leaving 13 bases of the junction unmatched. CDR1 is SGHDT, CDR2 YYEEEE, per germline. This CDR3 contains 16 residues. CDR3 DNA sequence: TGTGCCAGCAGCAAACGGGAGGGCCGTTTTAGGGAGACCCAGTACTTC. It yields the protein CASSKREGRFRETQYF.

The chain uses TRBV4-1 and TRBJ1-5; 9 bases match TRBD1. The ends lost 3 bases at V and 3 bases at J; junction bases unmatched: 6. The CDR3 length is 16 residues. Germline V gene data show CDR1 as MGHRA and CDR2 as YSYEKL. The CDR3 loop reads CASSQVTGGINQPQHF. As DNA, the CDR3 is TGCGCCAGCAGCCAGGTTACAGGGGGCATCAATCAGCCCCAGCATTTT.

This clone was detected only a few times. The chain couples TRBV10-3 to TRBJ1-1, with D perhaps TRBD1 (6 bases). CDR1 and CDR2 (germline): ENHRY, SYGVKD. The ends were cut back, 7 bases at V and 8 bases at J, with 20 bases in the middle. The CDR3 is 14 residues long. As DNA, the CDR3 is TGTGCCATCATCCCCGGGACAACGGCCTCGGAAGCTTTCTTT. Its protein product is CAIIPGTTASEAFF.

As to this clone: A read error may produce the germline difference seen at one junction end. V gene TRBV30 combines with J gene TRBJ2-5, with 7 bases that match TRBD1. The germline gives CDR1 GTSNPN, CDR2 SVGIG (reference sequence). The CDR3 sequence is 13 residues long. For the CDR3, the DNA is TGTGCCTTAGAGGGGGCGTACCAAGGGACCCAGTACTTC. Translated: CALEGAYQGTQYF.

The chain employs TRBV10-3 and TRBJ1-2; maybe TRBD1 (5 bases). CDR1 and CDR2 (germline): ENHRY, SYGVKD. The ends were cut back, 6 bases at V and 2 bases at J, with 10 bases in the middle. This CDR3 is built from 13 residues. CDR3 sequence: CAISYGTNYGYTF. As DNA, the CDR3 is TGTGCCATCAGCTATGGGACGAACTATGGCTACACCTTC.

The chain links TRBV28 to TRBJ1-4, with D maybe TRBD1 (5 bases). Germline V gene data show CDR1 as MDHEN and CDR2 as SYDVKM. The germline V and J ends were trimmed by 7 bases and 7 bases, with 19 bases remaining between them. CDR3 length: 15 amino acids. CDR3 in DNA: TGTGCCAGCAAAGAATTAGGGACCCGGGGTGAAAAACTGTTTTTT. Translated: CASKELGTRGEKLFF. The full variable domain, rest sourced from reference TRBV28 and TRBJ1-4, is DVKVTQSSRYLVKRTGEKVFLECVQDMDHENMFWYRQDPGLGLRLIYFSYDVKMKEKGDIPEGYSVSREKKERFSLILESASTNQTSMYLCASKELGTRGEKLFFGSGTQLSVL.

The CDR3 DNA is TGTGCCATCAGTGAGTCAACTAGCGGGAGAGCCTTGGGCACAGATACGCAGTATTTT. This sequence encodes CAISESTSGRALGTDTQYF. The chain employs TRBV10-3 and TRBJ2-3; 11 nucleotides line up with TRBD2. The CDR3 is 19 amino acids. Germline-derived CDR1 and CDR2 are ENHRY and SYGVKD. V lost 0 bases to trimming and J lost 1 base; unmatched junction nucleotides: 9.

The V gene is TRBV18, the J gene TRBJ2-3, with D unclear. V dropped 1 base and J dropped 1 base, with 9 bases sitting between them. Germline CDR1 and CDR2: KGHSH and LQKENI. This CDR3 is 15 amino acids long. The CDR3 loop reads CASSPLGRRTDTQYF. CDR3 DNA: TGTGCCAGCTCACCACTCGGTAGACGCACAGATACGCAGTATTTT.

V gene TRBV4-3 combines with J gene TRBJ2-7; the match to TRBD2 covers 10 bases. V shed 1 base, J shed 3 bases, and the junction held 6 bases outside the gene matches. This CDR3 is built from 16 residues. Germline CDR1 is LGHNA and CDR2 is YSLEER. CDR3 region: CASSQVLAGGDYEQYF. The CDR3 bases are TGCGCCAGCAGCCAAGTTTTAGCGGGAGGAGACTACGAGCAGTACTTC.

V usage is TRBV5-1 and J usage is TRBJ2-7, with TRBD2 identical over 8 bases. J gave up 3 bases and V 2 bases, and 4 bases lay outside the gene matches. The CDR3 extends over 14 amino acids. The germline V gene encodes CDR1 SGHRS and CDR2 YFSETQ. As DNA, the CDR3 is TGCGCCAGCAGCTTACTAGCGGTTTACTACGAGCAGTACTTC. Protein product: CASSLLAVYYEQYF.